The rows below give T cell receptor beta chains drawn from one sample of a study of T cell responses to AZD1222 COVID-19 vaccine. Assay: immunoSEQ multiplex PCR; the TCRdb copy retains only in-frame clones and omits some. The table records 85,000 to 130,000 clones, around 90% of them present only once. The source material was peripheral blood, sampled on day 0 of AZD1222 vaccination. These receptors all come from an adult in good health. Each CDR3 is given with its conserved first and last residue. Fields, in order: J gene, clone size, V gene, D gene, CDR3 protein, CDR3 DNA. A D gene is named only where the DNA matches it firmly. Clone size, where shown, is once, few, many, or a class for clones that have expanded.

J gene: TRBJ2-1
clone size: once
V gene: TRBV12-3/TRBV12-4
D gene: .
CDR3 protein: CASSLGGGDEQFF
CDR3 DNA: TGTGCCAGCAGTTTGGGGGGCGGGGATGAGCAGTTCTTC

J gene: TRBJ1-6
clone size: .
V gene: TRBV28
D gene: .
CDR3 protein: CASSLAGSPLHF
CDR3 DNA: TGTGCCAGCAGTTTGGCAGGATCACCCCTCCACTTT

J gene: TRBJ1-1
clone size: .
V gene: TRBV18
D gene: .
CDR3 protein: CASSQVDRNTEAFF
CDR3 DNA: TGTGCCAGCTCACAGGTGGACAGGAACACTGAAGCTTTCTTT

J gene: TRBJ2-2
clone size: once
V gene: TRBV6-6
D gene: TRBD1
CDR3 protein: CASSYADRGTGELFF
CDR3 DNA: TGTGCCAGCAGTTACGCGGACAGGGGCACCGGGGAGCTGTTTTTT

J gene: TRBJ2-7
clone size: .
V gene: TRBV5-6
D gene: .
CDR3 protein: CASSSIYEQYF
CDR3 DNA: TGTGCCAGCAGCTCCATTTACGAGCAGTACTTC

J gene: TRBJ2-5
clone size: .
V gene: TRBV4-1
D gene: .
CDR3 protein: CASSQDIVGIRGQETQYF
CDR3 DNA: TGCGCCAGCAGCCAAGATATTGTGGGGATACGAGGCCAAGAGACCCAGTACTTC

J gene: TRBJ2-2
clone size: .
V gene: TRBV28
D gene: .
CDR3 protein: CASSLSLVKDNGELFF
CDR3 DNA: TGTGCCAGCAGTTTATCACTAGTGAAAGACAACGGGGAGCTGTTTTTT

J gene: TRBJ1-1
clone size: .
V gene: TRBV7-9
D gene: .
CDR3 protein: CASSSLLGQTEVRSTEAFF
CDR3 DNA: TGTGCCAGCAGCTCCCTCCTCGGACAGACCGAGGTTCGGAGCACTGAAGCTTTCTTT

J gene: TRBJ2-7
clone size: .
V gene: TRBV25-1
D gene: .
CDR3 protein: CASSDFRGREQYF
CDR3 DNA: TGTGCCAGCAGTGACTTCAGGGGACGGGAGCAGTACTTC

J gene: TRBJ1-4
clone size: .
V gene: TRBV7-2
D gene: TRBD1
CDR3 protein: CASRPTGGNEKLFF
CDR3 DNA: TGTGCCAGCAGGCCTACAGGGGGGAATGAAAAACTGTTTTTT

J gene: TRBJ2-1
clone size: .
V gene: TRBV14
D gene: .
CDR3 protein: CASSHHQGRARLEQFF
CDR3 DNA: TGTGCCAGCAGCCATCATCAGGGGAGGGCGAGGCTTGAGCAGTTCTTC

J gene: TRBJ2-2
clone size: .
V gene: TRBV5-1
D gene: .
CDR3 protein: CASSLVVGNTGELFF
CDR3 DNA: TGCGCCAGCAGCTTGGTCGTGGGGAACACCGGGGAGCTGTTTTTT

J gene: TRBJ1-1
clone size: .
V gene: TRBV3-1/TRBV3-2
D gene: TRBD1
CDR3 protein: CASSQETGADTEAFF
CDR3 DNA: TGTGCCAGCAGCCAGGAAACAGGGGCTGACACTGAAGCTTTCTTT

J gene: TRBJ2-1
clone size: .
V gene: TRBV6-4
D gene: TRBD1
CDR3 protein: CASSGRDRGLNEQFF
CDR3 DNA: TGTGCCAGCAGTGGACGGGACAGGGGGCTGAATGAGCAGTTCTTC

J gene: TRBJ2-4
clone size: .
V gene: TRBV11-2
D gene: .
CDR3 protein: CASSLESGSAKNIQYF
CDR3 DNA: TGTGCCAGCAGCTTAGAGTCCGGTTCAGCCAAAAACATTCAGTACTTC

J gene: TRBJ1-3
clone size: .
V gene: TRBV12-3/TRBV12-4
D gene: .
CDR3 protein: CASSSGNTIYF
CDR3 DNA: TGTGCCAGCAGTTCGGGAAACACCATATATTTT

J gene: TRBJ1-4
clone size: .
V gene: TRBV7-9
D gene: .
CDR3 protein: CASSLSVQRGEKLFF
CDR3 DNA: TGTGCCAGCAGCTTAAGTGTCCAACGAGGTGAAAAACTGTTTTTT

J gene: TRBJ2-2
clone size: .
V gene: TRBV19
D gene: .
CDR3 protein: CASKGGLTTGELFF
CDR3 DNA: TGTGCCAGTAAGGGGGGCTTGACCACCGGGGAGCTGTTTTTT

J gene: TRBJ1-3
clone size: .
V gene: TRBV5-6
D gene: .
CDR3 protein: CASSYVTSFGNTIYF
CDR3 DNA: TGTGCCAGCAGCTACGTGACAAGTTTTGGAAACACCATATATTTT

J gene: TRBJ2-7
clone size: once
V gene: TRBV19
D gene: TRBD1
CDR3 protein: CASSALQGAYEQYF
CDR3 DNA: TGTGCCAGTAGTGCCCTGCAGGGGGCCTACGAGCAGTACTTC

J gene: TRBJ1-1
clone size: .
V gene: TRBV14
D gene: .
CDR3 protein: CASSQDRMMNTEAFF
CDR3 DNA: TGTGCCAGCAGCCAAGACAGAATGATGAACACTGAAGCTTTCTTT

J gene: TRBJ2-7
clone size: .
V gene: TRBV4-1
D gene: .
CDR3 protein: CASSRSLLGESYEQYF
CDR3 DNA: TGCGCCAGCAGCCGCTCCCTATTGGGGGAATCCTACGAGCAGTACTTC

J gene: TRBJ2-4
clone size: .
V gene: TRBV7-9
D gene: TRBD1
CDR3 protein: CASSLGQGNFVINIQYF
CDR3 DNA: TGTGCCAGCAGCTTAGGACAGGGGAATTTTGTTATAAACATTCAGTACTTC

J gene: TRBJ1-2
clone size: .
V gene: TRBV20-1
D gene: TRBD1
CDR3 protein: CSANRGGTF
CDR3 DNA: TGCAGTGCTAACAGGGGGGGGACCTTC

J gene: TRBJ1-2
clone size: once
V gene: TRBV5-5
D gene: .
CDR3 protein: CASSFVWAASSNYGYTF
CDR3 DNA: TGTGCCAGCAGCTTTGTTTGGGCCGCCTCGAGTAACTATGGCTACACCTTC

J gene: TRBJ1-2
clone size: .
V gene: TRBV6-5
D gene: TRBD1
CDR3 protein: CASRGTGREGYTF
CDR3 DNA: TGTGCCAGCAGAGGGACAGGGAGGGAAGGCTACACCTTC

J gene: TRBJ1-5
clone size: few
V gene: TRBV28
D gene: .
CDR3 protein: CASSLKRGRDNQPQHF
CDR3 DNA: TGTGCCAGCAGTTTAAAGAGGGGCCGGGACAATCAGCCCCAGCATTTT

J gene: TRBJ2-5
clone size: .
V gene: TRBV19
D gene: .
CDR3 protein: CASSISGLKQETQYF
CDR3 DNA: TGTGCCAGTAGTATAAGCGGGCTTAAACAAGAGACCCAGTACTTC

J gene: TRBJ2-2
clone size: once
V gene: TRBV11-2
D gene: .
CDR3 protein: CASSLVGGATNTGELFF
CDR3 DNA: TGTGCCAGCAGCTTAGTCGGGGGAGCTACGAACACCGGGGAGCTGTTTTTT

J gene: TRBJ1-6
clone size: .
V gene: TRBV5-1
D gene: .
CDR3 protein: CASSAQQGYNSPLHF
CDR3 DNA: TGCGCCAGCAGCGCCCAACAGGGTTATAATTCACCCCTCCACTTT

J gene: TRBJ2-5
clone size: .
V gene: TRBV30
D gene: .
CDR3 protein: CAWGLGGETQYF
CDR3 DNA: TGTGCCTGGGGGCTTGGAGGAGAGACCCAGTACTTC

J gene: TRBJ2-1
clone size: .
V gene: TRBV18
D gene: TRBD1
CDR3 protein: CASSVRQGDAREQFF
CDR3 DNA: TGTGCCAGCTCAGTTCGACAGGGGGACGCGCGTGAGCAGTTCTTC

J gene: TRBJ1-3
clone size: .
V gene: TRBV7-2
D gene: .
CDR3 protein: CASSLAAHVSGNTIYF
CDR3 DNA: TGTGCCAGCAGCTTAGCTGCCCACGTCTCTGGAAACACCATATATTTT

J gene: TRBJ2-4
clone size: .
V gene: TRBV7-2
D gene: TRBD2
CDR3 protein: CASSFGLAGPQDIQYF
CDR3 DNA: TGTGCCAGCAGCTTCGGGTTAGCGGGACCTCAGGACATTCAGTACTTC

J gene: TRBJ2-2
clone size: .
V gene: TRBV28
D gene: .
CDR3 protein: CASSLKWGPVSTGELFF
CDR3 DNA: TGTGCCAGCAGTTTAAAGTGGGGCCCGGTGAGCACCGGGGAGCTGTTTTTT

J gene: TRBJ1-6
clone size: .
V gene: TRBV5-1
D gene: .
CDR3 protein: CASSYQGGEDNSPLHF
CDR3 DNA: TGCGCCAGCAGCTACCAGGGAGGAGAAGATAATTCACCCCTCCACTTT

J gene: TRBJ1-2
clone size: once
V gene: TRBV7-8
D gene: .
CDR3 protein: CASRGAAGYGYTF
CDR3 DNA: TGTGCCAGCAGGGGGGCAGCGGGCTATGGCTACACCTTC

J gene: TRBJ2-7
clone size: .
V gene: TRBV4-2
D gene: .
CDR3 protein: CASSQDPGGEQYF
CDR3 DNA: TGTGCCAGCAGCCAAGATCCAGGAGGAGAGCAGTACTTC

J gene: TRBJ2-7
clone size: .
V gene: TRBV7-9
D gene: TRBD1
CDR3 protein: CASSYFEGAGWEQYF
CDR3 DNA: TGTGCCAGCAGCTATTTTGAGGGGGCCGGTTGGGAGCAGTACTTC

J gene: TRBJ2-1
clone size: once
V gene: TRBV5-1
D gene: .
CDR3 protein: CASSFGGSRSEQFF
CDR3 DNA: TGCGCCAGCAGCTTCGGTGGGAGTCGTAGTGAGCAGTTCTTC

J gene: TRBJ2-7
clone size: .
V gene: TRBV28
D gene: .
CDR3 protein: CASRTSTASYEQYF
CDR3 DNA: TGTGCCAGCAGGACGTCGACGGCGTCCTACGAGCAGTACTTC

J gene: TRBJ1-5
clone size: .
V gene: TRBV5-8
D gene: .
CDR3 protein: CASSLGRPYSNQPQHF
CDR3 DNA: TGTGCCAGCAGCTTGGGCCGGCCTTATAGCAATCAGCCCCAGCATTTT

J gene: TRBJ1-1
clone size: .
V gene: TRBV3-1/TRBV3-2
D gene: .
CDR3 protein: CASSRELRGLTEAFF
CDR3 DNA: TGTGCCAGCAGCCGAGAGCTTCGGGGCCTCACTGAAGCTTTCTTT

J gene: TRBJ1-1
clone size: .
V gene: TRBV9
D gene: .
CDR3 protein: CASSPPLGGAEAFF
CDR3 DNA: TGTGCCAGCAGCCCTCCGTTGGGGGGCGCTGAAGCTTTCTTT

J gene: TRBJ1-5
clone size: .
V gene: TRBV28
D gene: .
CDR3 protein: CASSFEAAVYQPQHF
CDR3 DNA: TGTGCCAGCAGTTTTGAGGCAGCCGTTTATCAGCCCCAGCATTTT

J gene: TRBJ2-7
clone size: .
V gene: TRBV28
D gene: .
CDR3 protein: CASRLSRDNYEQYF
CDR3 DNA: TGTGCCAGCAGGCTCTCCAGGGACAACTACGAGCAGTACTTC